One sample yielded the 14 T cell receptor beta chains listed below, sequenced in a study of blood T cell repertoires in COVID-19. Using immunoSEQ multiplex PCR, the repertoire was profiled, and TCRdb retains in-frame clones only, with some absent. Of fewer than 200,000 clones detected, roughly 85% appear once; the ten largest clones hold approximately 4%. Sequencing was carried out using PBMCs or T cells enriched from blood (not recorded which). These receptor sequences come from a woman aged 50 to 60 who had recovered from COVID-19.

The chain employs TRBV20-1 and TRBJ1-2; possibly TRBD1 for D (6 bases). The CDR3 has 11 residues. Germline V gene data show CDR1 as DFQATT and CDR2 as SNEGSKA (reference sequence). V shed 5 bases and J shed 8 bases, with 12 bases lying between them. CDR3: CSAWAGVGYTF. The CDR3 DNA follows: TGCAGTGCTTGGGCAGGGGTCGGCTACACCTTC.

The chain joins TRBV18 to TRBJ1-3; perhaps TRBD1 as D (5 bases). CDR1 and CDR2 (germline): KGHSH, LQKENI. Trimming pared 5 bases from V and 7 bases from J, leaving 24 bases between. This CDR3 region has 17 residues. DNA of the CDR3: TGTGCCAGCTCAGAAGTCAGGGTGCGCTTACGTCCGAACACCATATATTTT. Protein sequence: CASSEVRVRLRPNTIYF.

To note about this clone: The junction does not match germline at one end; this may be a read error. The chain combines TRBV18 with TRBJ1-4; D is ambiguous. Germline CDR1 and CDR2: KGHSH and LQKENI. This CDR3 spans 18 amino acids. CDR3 DNA: TGTGCCAGCTCGCCACTAAAAGGTTTCGGGATTGAGGGTGAAAAACTGTTTTTT. It encodes CASSPLKGFGIEGEKLFF.

This rearrangement joins TRBV30 to TRBJ1-2; maybe TRBD1 (5 bases). V lost 3 bases, J lost 8 bases, and 10 bases lay in between. The length of the CDR3 is 11 residues. The germline V gene has CDR1 GTSNPN and CDR2 SVGIG (reference sequence). The CDR3 region is CAWRTGYGYTF. CDR3 coding DNA: TGTGCCTGGAGAACAGGCTACGGCTACACCTTC.

The chain links TRBV12-3 or TRBV12-4 to TRBJ1-6, with a possible D match to TRBD1 (5 bases). This CDR3 spans 13 amino acids. The ends were cut back, 8 bases at V and 8 bases at J, with 13 bases in the middle. CDR3 amino acids: CASGRRGDSPLHF. CDR3 nucleotide sequence: TGTGCCAGCGGCCGAAGGGGTGATTCACCCCTCCACTTT.

The chain recombines TRBV6-5 with TRBJ2-4; D may be TRBD1 (7 bases). The CDR3 consists of 12 residues. With 11 bases removed from V and 9 bases from J, the gap between germline ends came to 17 bases. The germline V gene encodes CDR1 MNHEY and CDR2 SVGAGI. Here the CDR3 reads CAHGGGPGIQYF. CDR3 nucleotide sequence: TGTGCCCATGGAGGGGGCCCGGGCATTCAGTACTTC.

There are a few counts of this clone. V is TRBV11-2 and J is TRBJ1-1; D might be TRBD1 (6 bases). The germline gives CDR1 SGHAT, CDR2 FQNNGV. The V gene lost 4 bases and the J gene lost 7 bases, with 10 bases spanning the gap. This CDR3 region has 12 residues. CDR3 region: CASSYGQFEAFF. CDR3 DNA: TGTGCCAGCAGCTACGGACAGTTTGAAGCTTTCTTT.

The chain employs TRBV11-2 and TRBJ2-1; TRBD1 is a possible D gene (6 bases). Germline V gives CDR1 SGHAT, CDR2 FQNNGV. The CDR3 consists of 15 residues. V was trimmed by 1 base and J by 4 bases, leaving 11 bases between them. CDR3 DNA: TGTGCCAGCAGCTTAGCCGGACAGCTATACAATGAGCAGTTCTTC. Residues: CASSLAGQLYNEQFF.

The CDR3 loop reads CASSAGDRRYQETQYF. The DNA of the CDR3 is TGTGCCAGCAGCGCGGGGGACAGGAGGTACCAAGAGACCCAGTACTTC. The rearrangement joins TRBV9 to TRBJ2-5; 8 bases align to TRBD1. V shed 3 bases and J 0 bases; nucleotides not matched to a gene: 7. Germline CDR1 and CDR2: SGDLS and YYNGEE. CDR3 length: 16 amino acids.

The chain joins TRBV10-2 to TRBJ2-2; the D gene is possibly TRBD2 (6 bases). The V and J ends lost 4 bases and 7 bases respectively, with 13 bases between them. Germline-derived CDR1 and CDR2 are WSHSY and SAAADI. This CDR3 spans 14 amino acids. The CDR3 sequence: CASSVAGLGGELFF. The CDR3 nucleotides read TGCGCCAGCAGTGTGGCGGGGCTCGGCGGGGAGCTGTTTTTT.

This rearrangement joins TRBV24-1 to TRBJ1-2; 7 bases match TRBD1. V gave up 0 bases and J gave up 7 bases; unmatched junction bases: 1. This CDR3 comprises 13 residues. Germline loops: CDR1 KGHDR, CDR2 SFDVKD. The CDR3 sequence: CATSDLTGVGYTF. The CDR3 DNA follows: TGTGCCACCAGTGATTTGACAGGGGTTGGCTACACCTTC.

This clone is a singleton in its sample. V gene TRBV7-2 combines with J gene TRBJ1-4; D not resolved. Germline V CDR1 and CDR2: SGHTA, FQGNSA. The CDR3 is made up of 16 amino acids. Between the trimmed V and J ends, which lost 1 base and 0 bases, there was a span of 9 bases. CDR3 loop: CASSLVGIATNEKLFF. The CDR3, as DNA: TGTGCCAGCAGCTTAGTCGGGATCGCAACTAATGAAAAACTGTTTTTT.

This chain connects TRBV19 to TRBJ1-1; unclear D gene. CDR1 is LNHDA and CDR2 is SQIVND in the germline V gene (reference sequence). Trimming shortened V by 5 bases and J by 1 base, and 11 bases separated the two germline ends. CDR3 length: 14 residues. The DNA of the CDR3 is TGTGCCAGTAGTCCATTTCCTAGGAACACTGAAGCTTTCTTT. Translating it yields CASSPFPRNTEAFF.

The chain joins TRBV19 to TRBJ1-5, with D maybe TRBD1 (6 bases). V gave up 10 bases and J gave up 6 bases, with 19 bases separating them. The CDR3 has 14 amino acids. Germline CDR1 and CDR2: LNHDA and SQIVND (reference sequence). This CDR3 is CANNSRGGSQPQHF. The CDR3 coding sequence is TGTGCCAATAACTCACGGGGGGGCAGTCAGCCCCAGCATTTT.